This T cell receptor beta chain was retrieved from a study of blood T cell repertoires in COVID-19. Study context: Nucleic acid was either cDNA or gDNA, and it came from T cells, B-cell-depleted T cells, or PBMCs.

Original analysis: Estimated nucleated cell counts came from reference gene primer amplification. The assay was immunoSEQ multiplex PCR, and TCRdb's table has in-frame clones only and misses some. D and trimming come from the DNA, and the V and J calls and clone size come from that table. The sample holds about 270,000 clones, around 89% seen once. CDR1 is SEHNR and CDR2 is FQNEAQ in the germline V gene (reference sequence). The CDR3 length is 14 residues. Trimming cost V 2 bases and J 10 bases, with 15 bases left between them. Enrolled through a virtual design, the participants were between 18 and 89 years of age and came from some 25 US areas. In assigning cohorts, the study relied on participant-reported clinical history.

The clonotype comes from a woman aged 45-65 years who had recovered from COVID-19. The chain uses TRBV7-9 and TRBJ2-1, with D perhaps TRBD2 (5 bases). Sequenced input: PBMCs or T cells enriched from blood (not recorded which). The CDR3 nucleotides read TGTGCCAGCAGCTTATCTAGCTTTGACGGGGAGCAGTTCTTC. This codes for CASSLSSFDGEQFF.